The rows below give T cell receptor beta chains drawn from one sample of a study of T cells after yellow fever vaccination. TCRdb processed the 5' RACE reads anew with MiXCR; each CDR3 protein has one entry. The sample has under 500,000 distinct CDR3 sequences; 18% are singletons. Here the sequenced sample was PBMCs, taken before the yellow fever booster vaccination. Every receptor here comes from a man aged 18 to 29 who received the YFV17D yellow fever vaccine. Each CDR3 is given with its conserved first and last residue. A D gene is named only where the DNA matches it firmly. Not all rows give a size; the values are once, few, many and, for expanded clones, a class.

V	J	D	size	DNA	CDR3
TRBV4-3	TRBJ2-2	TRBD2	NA	TGCGCCAGCAGCCAAGAGAGGACGGCTAGCGGTACGAACACCGGGGAGCTGTTTTTT	CASSQERTASGTNTGELFF
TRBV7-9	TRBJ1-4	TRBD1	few	TGTGCCAGCAGCCCAGACAGGGTACATGAAAAACTGTTTTTT	CASSPDRVHEKLFF
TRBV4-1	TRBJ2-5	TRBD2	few	TGCGCCAGCAGCCAAGAACAGCGGGGGTACCAAGAGACCCAGTACTTC	CASSQEQRGYQETQYF
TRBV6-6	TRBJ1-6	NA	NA	TGTGCCAGCACAGTGGGCAGGGGCTTATCACCCCTCCACTTT	CASTVGRGLSPLHF
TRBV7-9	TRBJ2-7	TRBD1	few	TGTGCCAGCAGCTCAGGAGGGACAGGGGGCGTGGACGAGCAGTACTTC	CASSSGGTGGVDEQYF
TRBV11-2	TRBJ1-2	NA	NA	TGTGCCAGCAGCTTTCAGGAGGGCGGCTACACCTTC	CASSFQEGGYTF
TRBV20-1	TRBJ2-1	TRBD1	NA	TGCAGTGCTAGAGGCAGGGGGCTGGGGGGTGAGCAGTTCTTC	CSARGRGLGGEQFF
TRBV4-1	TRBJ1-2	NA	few	TGCGCCAGCAGCCCGACGAGGTCAGGTTCGAACATCTATGGCTACACCTTC	CASSPTRSGSNIYGYTF
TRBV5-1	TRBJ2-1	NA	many	TGCGCCAGCAGCTTGGCCATGGTTAATGAGCAGTTCTTC	CASSLAMVNEQFF
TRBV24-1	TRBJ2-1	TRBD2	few	TGTGCCACCAGTGATTTACGGGGGGGGCCCTACAATGAGCAGTTCTTC	CATSDLRGGPYNEQFF
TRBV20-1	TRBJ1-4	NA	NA	TGCAGTGCTAGAGATGTATTAGAGGCGGGGGGCGGTTTT	CSARDVLEAGGGF
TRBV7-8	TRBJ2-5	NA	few	TGTGCCAGCAGCTTAGTGAGGGGCAGCGGCCTTCCAGAGACCCAGTACTTC	CASSLVRGSGLPETQYF
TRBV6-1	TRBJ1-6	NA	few	TGTGCCAGCAGTGAAGGGACACATTCACCCCTCCACTTT	CASSEGTHSPLHF
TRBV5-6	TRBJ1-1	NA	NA	TGTGCCAGCAGCTTGGGGGACGGAACTGAAGCTTTCTTT	CASSLGDGTEAFF
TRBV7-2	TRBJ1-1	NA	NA	TGTGCCAGCAGCTTAGGTGCAGGGATGAACACTGAAGCTTTCTTT	CASSLGAGMNTEAFF
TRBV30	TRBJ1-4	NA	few	TGTGCCTGGAGTGTGGGTTGGGGTGAAAAACTGTTTTTT	CAWSVGWGEKLFF
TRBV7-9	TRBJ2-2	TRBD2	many	TGTGCCAGCAGCGAGACTAGCGCCACGCCTCCAGAGCTGTTTTTT	CASSETSATPPELFF
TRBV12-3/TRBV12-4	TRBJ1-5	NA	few	TGTGCCAGCAGTTTTGGGCAGTATAGCAATCAGCCCCAGCATTTT	CASSFGQYSNQPQHF
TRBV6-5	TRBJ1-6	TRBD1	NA	TGTGCCAGCAGCTCCCGGGACAGCGATAATTCACCCCTCCACTTT	CASSSRDSDNSPLHF
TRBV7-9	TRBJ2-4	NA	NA	TGTGCCAGCAGCCTCCAGGATGTGAAGGAGGACATTCAGTACTTC	CASSLQDVKEDIQYF
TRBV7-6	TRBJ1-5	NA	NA	TGTGCCAGCAGCCCTTTTGGGAACTCACGCAGCAATCAGCCCCAGCATTTT	CASSPFGNSRSNQPQHF
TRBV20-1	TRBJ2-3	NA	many	TGCAGTGCTAGAGATATGGCCACAGATACGCAGTATTTT	CSARDMATDTQYF
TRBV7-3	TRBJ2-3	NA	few	TGTGCCAGCAGCCCCATGGCAGGGACGAACACAGATACGCAGTATTTT	CASSPMAGTNTDTQYF
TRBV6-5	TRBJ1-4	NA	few	TGTGCCAGCAGCCTCGCGCACGGTGAAAAACTGTTTTTT	CASSLAHGEKLFF
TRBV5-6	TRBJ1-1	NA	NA	TGTGCCAGCAGCCTCACCCCGGGGGGGAATGAAGCTTTCTTT	CASSLTPGGNEAFF
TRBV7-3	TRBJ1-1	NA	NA	TGTGCCAGCAGCTTAGGAGGGGGTTGGACTGAAGCTTTCTTT	CASSLGGGWTEAFF
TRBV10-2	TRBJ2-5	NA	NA	TGCGCCAGCAGTGAGTCGAGGACAAGCATCGGAGAGACCCAGTACTTC	CASSESRTSIGETQYF
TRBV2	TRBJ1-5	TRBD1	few	TGTGCCAGCACCCGAGGGACAGAAGGTCAGCCCCAGCATTTT	CASTRGTEGQPQHF
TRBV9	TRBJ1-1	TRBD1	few	TGTGCCAGCAGCGCCAACAGGGGGCAGAACACTGAAGCTTTCTTT	CASSANRGQNTEAFF
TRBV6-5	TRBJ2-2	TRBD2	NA	TGTGCCAGCAGTTACCCGGGGGGGATTGGGAACACCGGGGAGCTGTTTTTT	CASSYPGGIGNTGELFF
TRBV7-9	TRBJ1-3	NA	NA	TGTGCCACCAACGGGGGCACGGGAACTGGAAACACCATATATTTT	CATNGGTGTGNTIYF
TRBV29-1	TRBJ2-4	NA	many	TGCAGCGCCGGGTCCCCGACCAAAAACATTCAGTACTTC	CSAGSPTKNIQYF
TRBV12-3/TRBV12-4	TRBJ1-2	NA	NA	TGTGCCAGCAGTAAAAGGGGTACAGGGAGCTATGGCTACACCTTC	CASSKRGTGSYGYTF
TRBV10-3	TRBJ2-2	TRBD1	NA	TGTGCCATCAGCCGGACAGGGGAGGTCACCGGGGAGCTGTTTTTT	CAISRTGEVTGELFF
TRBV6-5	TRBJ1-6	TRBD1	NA	TGTGCCAGCAGCCAAACAGGGGAGGCCTATAATTCACCCCTCCACTTT	CASSQTGEAYNSPLHF
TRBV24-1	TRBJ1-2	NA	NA	TGTGCCACCAGTGATTTGGGCAGAATCTATGGCTACACCTTC	CATSDLGRIYGYTF
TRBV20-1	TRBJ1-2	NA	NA	TGCAGTGCTAGAGATCCCACAGGGAATGCAGGTGGCTACACCTTC	CSARDPTGNAGGYTF
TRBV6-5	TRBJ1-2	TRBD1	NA	TGTGCCAGCAGCTCCCGGACAGGAACATATGGCTACACCTTC	CASSSRTGTYGYTF
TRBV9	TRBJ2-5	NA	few	TGTGCCAGCAGCGTCGGGGGCTCGGACACCCAGTACTTC	CASSVGGSDTQYF
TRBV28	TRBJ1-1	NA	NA	TGTGCCTGCAGTTACACTGAAGCTTTCTTT	CACSYTEAFF
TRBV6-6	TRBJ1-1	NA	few	TGTGCCAGCAGTCGATTCGGGCTGAACACTGAAGCTTTCTTT	CASSRFGLNTEAFF
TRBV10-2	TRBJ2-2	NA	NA	TGCGCCAGCAGTGAGGGGACTCCCACCGGGGAGCTGTTTTTT	CASSEGTPTGELFF
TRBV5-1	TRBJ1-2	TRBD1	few	TGCGCCAGCAGCCCGCCGAACAGGGGCGGCTATGGCTACACCTTC	CASSPPNRGGYGYTF
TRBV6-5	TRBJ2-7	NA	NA	TGTGCCAGCACCCCCCCGGGACAACTTTCTTACGAGCAGTACTTC	CASTPPGQLSYEQYF
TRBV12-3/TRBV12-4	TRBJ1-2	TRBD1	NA	TGTGCCAGCAGCCGGGGACAGATTAACTATGGCTACACCTTC	CASSRGQINYGYTF
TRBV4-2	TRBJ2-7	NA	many	TGTGCCAGCAGCCAAGATTCGGCCTTCTCAGGATTGGACTACGAGCAGTACTTC	CASSQDSAFSGLDYEQYF
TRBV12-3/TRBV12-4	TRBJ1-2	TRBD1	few	TGTGCCAGCAGTTTAGGGACAGGGGGGTATGGCTACACCTTC	CASSLGTGGYGYTF
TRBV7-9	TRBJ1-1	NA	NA	TGTGCCAGCAGCTTAGACCCGGGAGGTGGGGACACTGAAGCTTTCTTT	CASSLDPGGGDTEAFF
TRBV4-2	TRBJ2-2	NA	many	TGCGCCAGCAGCCAGGGAACAGGGACGAACACCGGGGAGCTGTTTTTT	CASSQGTGTNTGELFF
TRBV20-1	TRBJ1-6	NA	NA	TGCAGTGCTAGAGTGGGGGTGCTTATTCCACCCCTCCACTTT	CSARVGVLIPPLHF
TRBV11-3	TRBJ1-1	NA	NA	TGTGCCAGCAGCCCCGCCGGGGGCACTGAAGCTTTCTTT	CASSPAGGTEAFF
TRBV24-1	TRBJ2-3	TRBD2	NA	TGTGCCACCAGTGATTCCGGGACTAGCGGTAGCACAGATACGCAGTATTTT	CATSDSGTSGSTDTQYF
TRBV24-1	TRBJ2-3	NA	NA	TGTGCCACCAGTGATTTACCTCGGACAGATACGCAGTATTTT	CATSDLPRTDTQYF
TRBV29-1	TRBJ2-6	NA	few	TGCAGCGTTGTAGTGGCTGGGGCCAACGTCCTGACTTTC	CSVVVAGANVLTF
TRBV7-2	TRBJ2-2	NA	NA	TGTGCCAGCGGGCCCACCGGGGAGCTGTTTTTT	CASGPTGELFF
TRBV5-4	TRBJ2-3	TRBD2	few	TGTGCCAGCAGCTTCGCGGGGGAAAGCACAGATACGCAGTATTTT	CASSFAGESTDTQYF
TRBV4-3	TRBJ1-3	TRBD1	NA	TGCGCCAGCAGCCAACGGTCACAGGGGGCCTCTGGAAACACCATATATTTT	CASSQRSQGASGNTIYF
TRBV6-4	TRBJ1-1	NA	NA	TGTGCCAGCAGTATGAACAGGTACACTGAAGCTTTCTTT	CASSMNRYTEAFF